The 4 T cell receptor beta chains reported below all come from one sample, sequenced in a study of T cell responses to AZD1222 COVID-19 vaccine. Here immunoSEQ multiplex PCR was the method, and the copy in TCRdb shows in-frame clones only, minus some. The profile covers approximately 17,000 clones, with around 80% appearing a single time and 12% to 15% taken by the ten largest. The sample in question was peripheral blood, obtained 28 days after the second AZD1222 dose. The receptor set was obtained from an adult who received the AZD1222 COVID-19 vaccine.

The chain couples TRBV6-2 or TRBV6-3 to TRBJ2-1; tentative D call: TRBD2 (6 bases). Per germline, CDR1 MNHEY and CDR2 SVGEGT. This CDR3 has 14 residues. The V gene lost 5 bases and the J gene lost 6 bases, with 14 bases spanning the gap. The CDR3 sequence: CASSPDYLSNEQFF. In DNA, the CDR3 is TGTGCCAGCAGTCCGGACTACCTTTCCAATGAGCAGTTCTTC.

The chain is built from TRBV18 and TRBJ1-3; D possibly corresponds to TRBD1 (5 bases). Trimming pared 2 bases from V and 1 base from J, leaving 12 bases between. From germline, CDR1 is KGHSH and CDR2 LQKENI. CDR3 length: 16 residues. CDR3 coding DNA: TGTGCCAGCTCACCATCAGGGCTGGTATCTGGAAACACCATATATTTT. Its translation: CASSPSGLVSGNTIYF.

The chain joins TRBV2 to TRBJ2-5, with D uncertain. Germline CDR1 and CDR2: SNHLY and FYNNEI. This CDR3 has 10 amino acids. V was clipped by 7 bases and J by 4 bases, with 4 bases between them. The chain's CDR3 is CASMIETQYF. CDR3 nucleotide sequence: TGTGCCAGCATGATAGAGACCCAGTACTTC.

V and J are TRBV6-5 and TRBJ1-4; tentative D call: TRBD1 (6 bases). The V end lost 2 bases, the J end lost 10 bases, and 14 bases lay between the germline ends. The germline gives CDR1 MNHEY, CDR2 SVGAGI. The CDR3 has 14 residues. The CDR3 DNA reads TGTGCCAGCAGTTACAGGGAGACCAGGGGAAAACTGTTTTTT. Translated, it gives CASSYRETRGKLFF.